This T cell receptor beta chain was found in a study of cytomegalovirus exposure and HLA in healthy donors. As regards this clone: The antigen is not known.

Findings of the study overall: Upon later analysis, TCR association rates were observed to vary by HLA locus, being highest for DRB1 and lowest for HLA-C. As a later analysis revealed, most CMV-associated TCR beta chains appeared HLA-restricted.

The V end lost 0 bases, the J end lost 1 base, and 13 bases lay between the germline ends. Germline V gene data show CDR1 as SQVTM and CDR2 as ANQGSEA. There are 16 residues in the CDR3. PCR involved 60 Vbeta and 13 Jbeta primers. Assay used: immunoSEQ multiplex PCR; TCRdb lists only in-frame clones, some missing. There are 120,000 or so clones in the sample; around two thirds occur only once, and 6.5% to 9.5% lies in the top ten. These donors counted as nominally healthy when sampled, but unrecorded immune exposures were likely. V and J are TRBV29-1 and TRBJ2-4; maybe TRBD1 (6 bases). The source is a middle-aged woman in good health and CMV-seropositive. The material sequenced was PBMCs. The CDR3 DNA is TGCAGCGTTGAAGATCCCCCTGGACAGGCCAAAAACATTCAGTACTTC. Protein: CSVEDPPGQAKNIQYF. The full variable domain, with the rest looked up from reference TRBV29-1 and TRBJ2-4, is SAVISQKPSRDICQRGTSLTIQCQVDSQVTMMFWYRQQPGQSLTLIATANQGSEATYESGFVIDKFPISRPNLTFSTLTVSNMSPEDSSIYLCSVEDPPGQAKNIQYFGAGTRLSVL.